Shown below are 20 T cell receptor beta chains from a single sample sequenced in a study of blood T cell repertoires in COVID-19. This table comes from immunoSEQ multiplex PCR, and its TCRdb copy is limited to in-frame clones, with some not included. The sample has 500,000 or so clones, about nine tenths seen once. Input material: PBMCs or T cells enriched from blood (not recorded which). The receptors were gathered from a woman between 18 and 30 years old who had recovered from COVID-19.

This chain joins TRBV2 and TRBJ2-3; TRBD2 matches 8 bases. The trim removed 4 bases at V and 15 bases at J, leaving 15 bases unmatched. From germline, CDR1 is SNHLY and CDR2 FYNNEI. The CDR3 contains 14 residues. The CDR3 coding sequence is TGTGCCAGCAGTGCCGGGACTAGGGCCCCAAAAGTATATTTT. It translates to CASSAGTRAPKVYF.

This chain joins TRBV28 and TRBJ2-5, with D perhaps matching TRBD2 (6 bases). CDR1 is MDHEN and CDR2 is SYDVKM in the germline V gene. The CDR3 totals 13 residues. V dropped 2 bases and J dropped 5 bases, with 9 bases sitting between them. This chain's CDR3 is CASSLGGWETQYF. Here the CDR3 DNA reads TGTGCCAGCAGTTTAGGAGGGTGGGAGACCCAGTACTTC.

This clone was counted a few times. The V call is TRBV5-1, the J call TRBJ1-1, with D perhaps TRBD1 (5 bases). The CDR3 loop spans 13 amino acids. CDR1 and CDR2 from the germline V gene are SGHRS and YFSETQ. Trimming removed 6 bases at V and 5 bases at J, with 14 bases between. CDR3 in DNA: TGCGCCAGCACCCTGGAAGGGGATACTGAAGCTTTCTTT. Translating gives CASTLEGDTEAFF. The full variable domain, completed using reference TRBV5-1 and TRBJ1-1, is KAGVTQTPRYLIKTRGQQVTLSCSPISGHRSVSWYQQTPGQGLQFLFEYFSETQRNKGNFPGRFSGRQFSNSRSEMNVSTLELGDSALYLCASTLEGDTEAFFGQGTRLTVV.

The CDR3 sequence: CASTLGQGLNTEAFF. For the CDR3, the DNA is TGTGCCAGCACCTTGGGACAGGGGTTGAACACTGAAGCTTTCTTT. The chain carries TRBV7-9 and TRBJ1-1; 10 bases align to TRBD1. V was pared by 7 bases and J by 0 bases, with 5 bases of the junction left unmatched. The V gene's germline CDR1 is SEHNR and CDR2 FQNEAQ (reference sequence). This CDR3 region has 15 residues.

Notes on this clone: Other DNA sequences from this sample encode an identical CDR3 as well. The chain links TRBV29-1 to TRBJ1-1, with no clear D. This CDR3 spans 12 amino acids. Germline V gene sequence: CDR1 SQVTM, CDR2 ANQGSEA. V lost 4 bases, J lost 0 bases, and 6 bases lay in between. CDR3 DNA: TGCAGCGTTGGAGGATTGAACACTGAAGCTTTCTTT. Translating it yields CSVGGLNTEAFF.

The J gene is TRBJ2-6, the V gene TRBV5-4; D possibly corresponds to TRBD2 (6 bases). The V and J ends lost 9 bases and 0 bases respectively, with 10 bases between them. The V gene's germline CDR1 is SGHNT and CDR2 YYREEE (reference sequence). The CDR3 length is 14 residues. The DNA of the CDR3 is TGTGCCACGGTGGGAGGCTCTGGGGCCAACGTCCTGACTTTC. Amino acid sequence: CATVGGSGANVLTF.

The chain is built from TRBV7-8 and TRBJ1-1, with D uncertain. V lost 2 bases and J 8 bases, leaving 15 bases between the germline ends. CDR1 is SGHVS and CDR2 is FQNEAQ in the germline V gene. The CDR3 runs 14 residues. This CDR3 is CASSLQVQYVEAFF. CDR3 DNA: TGTGCCAGCAGCTTACAGGTGCAGTACGTAGAAGCTTTCTTT.

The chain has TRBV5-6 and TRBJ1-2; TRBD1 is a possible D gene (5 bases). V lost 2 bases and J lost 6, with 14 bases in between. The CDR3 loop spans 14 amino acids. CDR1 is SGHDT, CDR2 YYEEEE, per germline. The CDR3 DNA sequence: TGTGCCAGCAGCTTCCGGGACTTAATCGATGGCTACACCTTC. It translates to CASSFRDLIDGYTF.

The DNA for the CDR3 is TGCGCCAGCAGTGCGGAAGGGGTCTACCAAGAGACCCAGTACTTC. It translates to CASSAEGVYQETQYF. The chain combines TRBV10-1 with TRBJ2-5, with D possibly TRBD1 on 5 matching bases. The germline V and J ends were trimmed by 4 bases and 0 bases, with 12 bases remaining between them. This CDR3 contains 15 residues. Germline CDR1 WNHNN, CDR2 SYGVQD (reference sequence).

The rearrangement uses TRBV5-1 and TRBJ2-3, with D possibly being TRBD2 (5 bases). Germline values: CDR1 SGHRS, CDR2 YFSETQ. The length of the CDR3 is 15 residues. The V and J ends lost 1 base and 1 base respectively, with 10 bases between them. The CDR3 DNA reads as TGCGCCAGCAGCTTGCTAGGGCGGGGCACAGATACGCAGTATTTT. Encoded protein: CASSLLGRGTDTQYF.

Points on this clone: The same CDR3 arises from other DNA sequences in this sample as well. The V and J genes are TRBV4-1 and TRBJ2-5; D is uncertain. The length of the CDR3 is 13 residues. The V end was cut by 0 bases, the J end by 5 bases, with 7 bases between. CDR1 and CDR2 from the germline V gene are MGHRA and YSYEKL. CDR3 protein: CASSQEGRETQYF. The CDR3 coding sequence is TGCGCCAGCAGCCAAGAGGGCAGGGAGACCCAGTACTTC.

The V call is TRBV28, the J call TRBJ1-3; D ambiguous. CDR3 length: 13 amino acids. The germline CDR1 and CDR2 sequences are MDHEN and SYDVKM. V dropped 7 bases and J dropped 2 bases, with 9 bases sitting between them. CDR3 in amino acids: CASIGEAGNTIYF. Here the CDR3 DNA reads TGTGCCAGCATCGGGGAGGCTGGAAACACCATATATTTT.

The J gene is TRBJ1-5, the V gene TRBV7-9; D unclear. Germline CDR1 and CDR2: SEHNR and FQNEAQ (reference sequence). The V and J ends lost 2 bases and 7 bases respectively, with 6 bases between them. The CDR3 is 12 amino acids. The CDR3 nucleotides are TGTGCCAGCAGCTTATTGGCACAGCCCCAGCATTTT. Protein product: CASSLLAQPQHF.

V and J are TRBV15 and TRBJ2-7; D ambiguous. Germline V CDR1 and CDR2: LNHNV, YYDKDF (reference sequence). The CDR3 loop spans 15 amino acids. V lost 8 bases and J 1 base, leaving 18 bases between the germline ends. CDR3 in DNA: TGTGCCACCGGAAGTGGAATTCCGGGTTCCTACGAGCAGTACTTC. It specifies CATGSGIPGSYEQYF. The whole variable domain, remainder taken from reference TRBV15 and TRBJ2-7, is DAMVIQNPRYQVTQFGKPVTLSCSQTLNHNVMYWYQQKSSQAPKLLFHYYDKDFNNEADTPDNFQSRRPNTSFCFLDIRSPGLGDTAMYLCATGSGIPGSYEQYFGPGTRLTVT.

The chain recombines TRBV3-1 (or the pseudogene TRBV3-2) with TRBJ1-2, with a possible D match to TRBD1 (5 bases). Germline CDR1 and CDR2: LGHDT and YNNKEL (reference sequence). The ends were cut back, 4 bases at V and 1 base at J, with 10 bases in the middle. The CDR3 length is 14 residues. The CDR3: CASSRQSVNYGYTF. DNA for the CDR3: TGTGCCAGCAGCCGACAGTCAGTTAACTATGGCTACACCTTC.

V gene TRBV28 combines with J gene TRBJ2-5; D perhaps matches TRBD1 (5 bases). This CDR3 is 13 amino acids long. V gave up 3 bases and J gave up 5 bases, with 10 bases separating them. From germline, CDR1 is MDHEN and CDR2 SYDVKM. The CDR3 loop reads CASSFDSRETQYF. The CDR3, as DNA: TGTGCCAGCAGTTTCGACAGTAGGGAGACCCAGTACTTC.

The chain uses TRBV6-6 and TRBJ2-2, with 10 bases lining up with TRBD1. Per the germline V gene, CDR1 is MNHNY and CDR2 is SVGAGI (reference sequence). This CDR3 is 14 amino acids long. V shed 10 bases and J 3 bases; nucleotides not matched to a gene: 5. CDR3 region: CATEGTGDTGELFF. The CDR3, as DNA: TGTGCCACCGAAGGGACAGGGGACACCGGGGAGCTGTTTTTT.

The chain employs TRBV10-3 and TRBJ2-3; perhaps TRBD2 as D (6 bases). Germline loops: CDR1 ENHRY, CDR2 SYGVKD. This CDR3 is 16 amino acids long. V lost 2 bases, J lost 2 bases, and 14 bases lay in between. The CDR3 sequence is CAISEIGGSLTDTQYF. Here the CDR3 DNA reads TGTGCCATCAGTGAGATTGGAGGGTCTCTCACAGATACGCAGTATTTT.

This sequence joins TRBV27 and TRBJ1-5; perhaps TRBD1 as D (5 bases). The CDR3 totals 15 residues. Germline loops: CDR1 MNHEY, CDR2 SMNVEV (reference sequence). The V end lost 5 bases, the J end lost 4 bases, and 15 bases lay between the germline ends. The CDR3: CASSRGGLQNQPQHF. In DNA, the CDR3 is TGTGCCAGCAGTCGGGGGGGTTTACAGAATCAGCCCCAGCATTTT.

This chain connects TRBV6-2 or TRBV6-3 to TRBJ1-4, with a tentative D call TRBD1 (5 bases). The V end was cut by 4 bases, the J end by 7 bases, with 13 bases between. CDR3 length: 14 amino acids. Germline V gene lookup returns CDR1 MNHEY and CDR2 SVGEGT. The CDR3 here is CASSSGVTSEKLFF. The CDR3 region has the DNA TGTGCCAGCAGTTCGGGGGTGACTTCTGAAAAACTGTTTTTT.